This entry lists 11 T cell receptor beta chains sequenced from one sample in a study of spatial heterogeneity in lung cancer. TCRdb re-analysed the 5' RACE reads in MiXCR, keeping a single row per CDR3 protein. This sample has under 800 distinct CDR3 sequences; 52% occur once, and the top ten carry roughly an eighth. This sample's time point: sample taken at primary tumor resection. Tumor, nontumor lung or frozen PBMC supplied whole RNA, sequenced without sorting. The sample was PBMCs, taken at surgery. Receptors were obtained from a male donor with early-stage non-small cell lung cancer.

This clonotype was detected a few times. This beta chain came through as a stray read in a library set up for alpha chains, and its size says little. The CDR3 is CAISGPGQLYNEQFF. The CDR3 region has the DNA TGTGCCATCAGTGGACCGGGACAACTTTACAATGAGCAGTTCTTC. The chain combines TRBV10-3 with TRBJ2-1, with D perhaps TRBD1 (6 bases). The CDR3 extends over 15 amino acids. The V gene's germline CDR1 is ENHRY and CDR2 SYGVKD. The V end was cut by 4 bases, the J end by 4 bases, with 14 bases between.

Worth noting for this clonotype: With the library built for alpha chains, this beta chain is off target and its frequency is not meaningful. The genes are TRBV20-1 and TRBJ2-2, with D perhaps matching TRBD1 or TRBD2 (5 bases each). In germline, CDR1 is DFQATT, CDR2 SNEGSKA (reference sequence). The CDR3 is 12 amino acids. V dropped 5 bases and J dropped 4 bases, with 8 bases sitting between them. CDR3 protein: CSAGGRTGELFF. In nucleotides, the CDR3 is TGCAGTGCTGGGGGACGCACCGGGGAGCTGTTTTTT.

This clonotype was picked up a small number of times. This beta chain appears as a stray read in a library generated for alpha chains; its size is not informative. The chain links TRBV12-3 or TRBV12-4 to TRBJ2-1; D call uncertain. The CDR3 length is 13 residues. V was clipped by 2 bases and J by 11 bases, with 13 bases between them. The CDR3 reads CASSLTFAAKQFF. For the CDR3, the DNA is TGTGCCAGCAGTTTAACGTTCGCGGCAAAGCAGTTCTTC.

Points on this clonotype: A library made for alpha chains picked up this beta chain off target, so its size means little. V is TRBV5-1 and J is TRBJ2-3; perhaps TRBD1 as D (6 bases). Trimming left V 4 bases short and J 0 bases short, with 9 bases between. The CDR3 contains 14 residues. From germline, CDR1 is SGHRS and CDR2 YFSETQ. Here the CDR3 DNA reads TGCGCCAGCAGCCCAGGGGATAGCACAGATACGCAGTATTTT. Residues: CASSPGDSTDTQYF.

Concerning this clonotype: This beta chain appears as a stray read in a library generated for alpha chains; its size is not informative. This sequence joins TRBV12-3 or TRBV12-4 and TRBJ2-1; D possibly matches TRBD1 or TRBD2 (5 bases each). This CDR3 region has 14 residues. The V gene lost 4 bases and the J gene lost 4 bases, with 11 bases spanning the gap. The CDR3, as DNA: TGTGCCAGCAGTTCCGGGACCCTATACAATGAGCAGTTCTTC. It specifies CASSSGTLYNEQFF.

This clonotype has just a few counts. This beta chain is off target for a library built for alpha chains, so its abundance means little. V usage is TRBV7-2 and J usage is TRBJ2-3; D is undetermined. Trimming pared 2 bases from V and 4 bases from J, leaving 13 bases between. The CDR3 length is 15 residues. Germline V gives CDR1 SGHTA, CDR2 FQGNSA. The CDR3 coding sequence is TGTGCCAGCAGCTTACAGGTTGGAGCGTCAGATACGCAGTATTTT. It yields the protein CASSLQVGASDTQYF.

This clonotype occurred a few times. This beta chain was picked up by a library intended for alpha chains and is off target, so its count carries little meaning. The J gene is TRBJ2-5, the V gene TRBV2, with D perhaps TRBD2 (5 bases). Germline V CDR1 and CDR2: SNHLY, FYNNEI. The CDR3 sequence is 14 residues long. Trimming left V 4 bases short and J 5 bases short, with 14 bases between. CDR3 protein: CASSAQLDTETQYF. CDR3 bases: TGTGCCAGCAGTGCCCAACTAGACACGGAGACCCAGTACTTC.

On this clonotype itself: This beta chain lies outside the target of a library built for alpha chains; its clone size means little. This chain uses TRBV4-2 with TRBJ2-5, with D maybe TRBD2 (5 bases). The CDR3 spans 15 residues. Trimming cost V 1 base and J 2 bases, with 11 bases left between them. Germline V lookup: CDR1 LGHNA, CDR2 YNFKEQ. For the CDR3, the DNA is TGTGCCAGCAGCCAAGGAGGTAGCGAACAAGAGACCCAGTACTTC. It specifies CASSQGGSEQETQYF.

Notes on this clonotype: Being off target in a library aimed at alpha chains, this beta chain has a size of little meaning. The genes are TRBV7-3 and TRBJ2-3, with D unclear. From germline, CDR1 is SGHTA and CDR2 FQGTGA. The CDR3 consists of 13 residues. The V end lost 4 bases, the J end lost 6 bases, and 11 bases lay between the germline ends. The CDR3 region is CASSSRGWDTQYF. For the CDR3, the DNA is TGTGCCAGCAGCTCGAGAGGCTGGGATACGCAGTATTTT.

This clonotype came up a few times. Since the library was made to target alpha chains, this beta chain is a stray read and its abundance is not meaningful. This rearrangement joins TRBV7-9 to TRBJ1-5; D remains ambiguous. This CDR3 contains 10 residues. Trimming pared 10 bases from V and 7 bases from J, leaving 8 bases between. Germline V gene lookup returns CDR1 SEHNR and CDR2 FQNEAQ (reference sequence). CDR3 in DNA: TGTGCCAACGCATGGCAGCCCCAGCATTTT. Encoded protein: CANAWQPQHF.

Remarks on this clonotype: This beta chain is an off-target read within a library intended for alpha chains, so its frequency means little. V usage is TRBV12-3 or TRBV12-4 and J usage is TRBJ2-6; no clear D. The CDR3 totals 15 residues. V dropped 2 bases and J dropped 0 bases, with 5 bases sitting between them. CDR3 coding DNA: TGTGCCAGCAGTTTAAGGGCCTCTGGGGCCAACGTCCTGACTTTC. It codes for CASSLRASGANVLTF.